The 20 T cell receptor beta chains given below trace back to one sample, sequenced in a study of cytomegalovirus exposure and HLA in healthy donors. In the PCR, 60 Vbeta and 13 Jbeta primers were used. Measured with immunoSEQ multiplex PCR; TCRdb has only the in-frame clones, and not every one. The sample gives approximately 150,000 clones, roughly 79% of which show up once; roughly 1.6% is in the top ten. Sequencing was performed on PBMCs. These receptors originate from a man between 40 and 49 years old in good health and CMV-seronegative.

J is TRBJ2-2 and V is TRBV4-1, with a possible D match to TRBD1 (5 bases). The length of the CDR3 is 17 residues. CDR1 MGHRA and CDR2 YSYEKL come from the germline V gene. The germline V and J ends were trimmed by 1 base and 3 bases, with 15 bases remaining between them. CDR3 nucleotides: TGCGCCAGCAGCCAAGTTTTAGGGGCTCCGTACACCGGGGAGCTGTTTTTT. Its translation: CASSQVLGAPYTGELFF.

The genes are TRBV10-3 and TRBJ1-1, with D maybe TRBD1 (6 bases). V lost 8 bases, J lost 2 bases, and 12 bases lay in between. Germline CDR1 reads ENHRY; CDR2 reads SYGVKD. The CDR3 extends over 13 amino acids. The CDR3 DNA follows: TGTGCCATCGGACAGTCGAGAAACACTGAAGCTTTCTTT. This gives the protein CAIGQSRNTEAFF.

The rearrangement joins TRBV19 to TRBJ1-5; D is undetermined. The germline V gene encodes CDR1 LNHDA and CDR2 SQIVND (reference sequence). V lost 0 bases and J 2 bases, leaving 8 bases between the germline ends. This CDR3 has 15 amino acids. CDR3 sequence (DNA): TGTGCCAGTAGTATAGACAGAATCGGCAATCAGCCCCAGCATTTT. Protein sequence: CASSIDRIGNQPQHF.

The CDR3 bases are TGTGCCAGCAGCCAATTTGAGGACACTGAAGCTTTCTTT. The encoded protein is CASSQFEDTEAFF. This chain joins TRBV16 and TRBJ1-1, with D unclear. The CDR3 is 13 amino acids. CDR1 is KGHSY and CDR2 is FQNENV in the germline V gene. V dropped 1 base and J dropped 3 bases, with 6 bases sitting between them. The full variable domain, in which reference TRBV16 and TRBJ1-1 provide the parts outside the CDR3, is GEEVAQTPKHLVRGEGQKAKLYCAPIKGHSYVFWYQQVLKNEFKFLISFQNENVFDETGMPKERFSAKCLPNSPCSLEIQATKLEDSAVYFCASSQFEDTEAFFGQGTRLTVV.

The gene calls are TRBV5-1 and TRBJ2-2; D call uncertain. The germline V and J ends were trimmed by 3 bases and 2 bases, with 11 bases remaining between them. Germline values: CDR1 SGHRS, CDR2 YFSETQ. There are 15 residues in the CDR3. The CDR3 DNA reads TGCGCCAGCAGCTCCGCGGCCCACAACACCGGGGAGCTGTTTTTT. Amino acid sequence: CASSSAAHNTGELFF.

The chain couples TRBV5-6 to TRBJ2-7; 8 nucleotides agree with TRBD2. The germline gives CDR1 SGHDT, CDR2 YYEEEE. The V and J ends lost 3 bases and 6 bases, in that order; junction bases with no gene match: 5. This CDR3 spans 13 amino acids. In DNA form, the CDR3 reads TGTGCCAGCAGCTGGGGGACTAGTTTCGAGCAGTACTTC. Its translation is CASSWGTSFEQYF. Full variable domain (missing parts from reference TRBV5-6 and TRBJ2-7): DAGVTQSPTHLIKTRGQQVTLRCSPKSGHDTVSWYQQALGQGPQFIFQYYEEEERQRGNFPDRFSGHQFPNYSSELNVNALLLGDSALYLCASSWGTSFEQYFGPGTRLTVT.

This sequence joins TRBV6-1 and TRBJ2-3; D unclear. There are 15 residues in the CDR3. Germline assignment: CDR1 MNHNS and CDR2 SASEGT. Trimming took off 6 bases at V and 1 base at J, with 14 bases between the two ends. The chain's CDR3 is CASSLSETRTDTQYF. The CDR3 DNA is TGTGCCAGCAGCTTGAGCGAAACCCGCACAGATACGCAGTATTTT.

The rearrangement joins TRBV5-1 to TRBJ1-1, with TRBD1 matching 9 bases. Germline V gene sequence: CDR1 SGHRS, CDR2 YFSETQ. This CDR3 spans 15 amino acids. With 4 bases clipped from V and 3 bases from J, the junction kept 7 bases outside the gene matches. The CDR3 nucleotides are TGCGCCAGCAGCCGGGCTGACAGGGGGGACACTGAAGCTTTCTTT. Amino acid sequence: CASSRADRGDTEAFF.

The chain couples TRBV29-1 to TRBJ2-2, with D uncertain. Looked up from germline, CDR1 is SQVTM and CDR2 is ANQGSEA. Trimming shortened V by 6 bases and J by 3 bases, and 14 bases separated the two germline ends. The CDR3 extends over 14 amino acids. Here the CDR3 reads CSVRPGSYTGELFF. The CDR3 DNA is TGCAGCGTCCGTCCCGGGTCCTACACCGGGGAGCTGTTTTTT.

The chain uses TRBV28 and TRBJ1-6; D is undetermined. Trimming pared 2 bases from V and 8 bases from J, leaving 4 bases between. Germline assignment: CDR1 MDHEN and CDR2 SYDVKM. This CDR3 spans 12 amino acids. The CDR3 DNA reads TGTGCCAGCAGTTTAATCGATTCACCCCTCCACTTT. Translated: CASSLIDSPLHF.

The J gene is TRBJ1-2, the V gene TRBV27, with 9 bases fitting TRBD1. Germline V CDR1 and CDR2: MNHEY, SMNVEV (reference sequence). Losses at the gene ends were 3 bases for V and 8 bases for J; bases not matched to a gene: 1. This CDR3 comprises 12 residues. CDR3 in amino acids: CASSFTGGGYTF. CDR3 DNA sequence: TGTGCCAGCAGTTTTACAGGGGGCGGCTACACCTTC.

The chain uses TRBV6-1 and TRBJ2-4, with 8 bases fitting TRBD1. The ends lost 3 bases at V and 6 bases at J; junction bases unmatched: 1. This CDR3 is 13 amino acids long. Looked up from germline, CDR1 is MNHNS and CDR2 is SASEGT. CDR3 region: CASSDDRGNIQYF. The CDR3 DNA is TGTGCCAGCAGTGACGACAGGGGAAACATTCAGTACTTC.

The chain joins TRBV27 to TRBJ2-7, with 7 bases aligning to TRBD2. J lost 4 bases, V lost 2 bases, and 8 bases had no gene match. Germline V gives CDR1 MNHEY, CDR2 SMNVEV (reference sequence). This CDR3 spans 15 amino acids. In DNA form, the CDR3 reads TGTGCCAGCAGTTTAGGGCCCGGACTAGGGTACGAGCAGTACTTC. Protein: CASSLGPGLGYEQYF.

This rearrangement joins TRBV18 to TRBJ1-4; D perhaps matches TRBD1 (6 bases). Germline V gene data show CDR1 as KGHSH and CDR2 as LQKENI. Trimming pared 6 bases from V and 5 bases from J, leaving 13 bases between. The CDR3 is 14 amino acids. The CDR3 DNA sequence: TGTGCCAGCTCGGGGGACACGATGAATGAAAAACTGTTTTTT. This gives the protein CASSGDTMNEKLFF.

The sample holds a few counts of this clone. The chain combines TRBV2 with TRBJ2-2, with TRBD2 as a possible D gene (5 bases). Germline V gene data show CDR1 as SNHLY and CDR2 as FYNNEI. The CDR3 totals 12 residues. V was cut by 8 bases and J by 1 base, with 5 bases left in between. CDR3 loop: CASGRNTGELFF. The CDR3 DNA reads as TGTGCCAGCGGGAGGAACACCGGGGAGCTGTTTTTT.

V is TRBV2 and J is TRBJ2-3; tentative D call: TRBD2 (6 bases). This CDR3 comprises 15 residues. Trimming stripped 1 base from V and 3 bases from J, with 11 bases between. CDR1 is SNHLY and CDR2 is FYNNEI in the germline V gene. This CDR3 is CASSEGAGRTDTQYF. The CDR3 bases are TGTGCCAGCAGTGAAGGGGCGGGAAGGACAGATACGCAGTATTTT.

The chain combines TRBV28 with TRBJ2-7; TRBD1 matches at 7 bases. Trimming removed 8 bases from V and 3 bases from J; junction bases left unmatched: 7. Per the germline V gene, CDR1 is MDHEN and CDR2 is SYDVKM. The CDR3 runs to 13 residues. In DNA form, the CDR3 reads TGTGCCAGCGGACTCCGACAGGGCTACGAGCAGTACTTC. It is translated as CASGLRQGYEQYF.

The chain uses TRBV5-5 and TRBJ1-4; weak D call: TRBD1 (5 bases). This CDR3 has 16 residues. Germline V gene sequence: CDR1 SGHKS, CDR2 YYEKEE (reference sequence). V lost 1 base to trimming and J lost 1 base, with 11 bases between them. DNA of the CDR3: TGTGCCAGCAGCTTGAGGGGTGGTTTAACTAATGAAAAACTGTTTTTT. As protein: CASSLRGGLTNEKLFF.

The chain uses TRBV4-1 and TRBJ1-2; 8 bases map to TRBD1. This CDR3 is 14 amino acids long. The V and J ends lost 4 bases and 5 bases, in that order; junction bases with no gene match: 6. Germline V gene lookup returns CDR1 MGHRA and CDR2 YSYEKL. The CDR3 loop reads CASSPGTGLYGYTF. DNA of the CDR3: TGCGCCAGCAGCCCAGGGACAGGTTTATATGGCTACACCTTC.

The V and J genes are TRBV7-2 and TRBJ1-2; D gene uncertain. Germline lookup yields CDR1 SGHTA and CDR2 FQGNSA. The V end lost 1 base, the J end lost 6 bases, and 12 bases lay between the germline ends. The CDR3 has 14 amino acids. CDR3 protein: CASSLDPVFDGYTF. CDR3 bases: TGTGCCAGCAGCTTAGATCCGGTATTCGATGGCTACACCTTC. Variable domain in full (rest from reference TRBV7-2 and TRBJ1-2): GAGVSQSPSNKVTEKGKDVELRCDPISGHTALYWYRQSLGQGLEFLIYFQGNSAPDKSGLPSDRFSAERTGGSVSTLTIQRTQQEDSAVYLCASSLDPVFDGYTFGSGTRLTVV.